Sequencing of this T cell receptor (beta chain) was carried out in a study of blood T cell repertoires in COVID-19. Study-wide background: From the United States, Italy and Spain came samples of acute and convalescent COVID-19. The analysed material was cDNA or gDNA that came from T cells, B-cell-depleted T cells, or PBMCs.

Authors' processing steps: It was from reference gene primer amplification that nucleated cell counts were estimated. Produced via immunoSEQ multiplex PCR; TCRdb's table is partial and in-frame only. V and J calls and clone size are given by that table; D and trimming were obtained from the DNA. In the table there are 150,000 to 200,000 clones, 75% to 85% of which are singletons. The CDR3 sequence is 14 residues long. Germline V gene sequence: CDR1 MNHEY, CDR2 SMNVEV (reference sequence). Trimming took off 4 bases at V and 5 bases at J, with 12 bases between the two ends. While infection was still active, Seattle patients were enrolled and then followed longitudinally.

The chain uses TRBV27 and TRBJ1-5, with D possibly TRBD1 on 6 matching bases. This TCR derives from a middle-aged woman with COVID-19, enrolled during active disease. Sequenced sample: peripheral blood. The CDR3 nucleotides read TGTGCCAGCAGTTCCGGGGGGCCTTATCAGCCCCAGCATTTT. The encoded protein is CASSSGGPYQPQHF.